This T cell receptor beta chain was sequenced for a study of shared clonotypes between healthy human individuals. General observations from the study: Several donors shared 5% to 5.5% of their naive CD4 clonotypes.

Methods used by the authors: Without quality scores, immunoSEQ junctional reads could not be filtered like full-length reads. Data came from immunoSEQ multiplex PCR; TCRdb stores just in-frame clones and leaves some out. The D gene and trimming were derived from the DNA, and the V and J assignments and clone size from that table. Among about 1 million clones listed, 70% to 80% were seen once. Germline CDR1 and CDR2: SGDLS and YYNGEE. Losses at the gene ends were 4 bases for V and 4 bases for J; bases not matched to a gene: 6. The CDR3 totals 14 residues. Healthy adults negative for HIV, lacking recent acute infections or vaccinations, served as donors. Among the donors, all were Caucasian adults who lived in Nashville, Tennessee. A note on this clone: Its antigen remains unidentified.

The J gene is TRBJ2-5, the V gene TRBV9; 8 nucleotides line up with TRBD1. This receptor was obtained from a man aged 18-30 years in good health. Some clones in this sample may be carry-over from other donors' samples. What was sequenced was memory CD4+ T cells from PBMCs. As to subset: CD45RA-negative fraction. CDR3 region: CASSFLDRAETQYF. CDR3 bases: TGTGCCAGCAGCTTCCTGGACAGGGCAGAGACCCAGTACTTC.